The clone carrying this TCR beta chain occurred many times. Its target is unknown. The missing CDR3 end, 3 residues past where the read stops, is filled in from the germline J gene. This sample stems from a study of T cell clonality in common variable immunodeficiency. Overall study results and limits: Repertoire-complication correlations in CVID were limited by patient heterogeneity. Authors noted CVID clonality's cause needs subpopulation repertoire sequencing.

This CDR3 is built from 15 residues. V was clipped by 3 bases and J by 3 bases; unmatched bases: 8. Germline-derived CDR1 and CDR2 are SGHTA and FQGNSA. This table comes from immunoSEQ multiplex PCR, and its TCRdb copy is limited to in-frame clones, with some not included. The record shows 50,000 to 55,000 clones for this sample, with no singletons present. This chain connects TRBV7-2 to TRBJ2-7; 7 positions agree with TRBD1. The sequenced sample was peripheral blood mononuclear cells. The receptor was isolated from a person aged 18 to 70 in good health. CDR3 DNA (partial): TGTGCCAGCAGCTTGCTGGGGACAGTCCGCTACGAG. Its translation: CASSLLGTVRYE. The entire CDR3 reads CASSLLGTVRYEQYF.